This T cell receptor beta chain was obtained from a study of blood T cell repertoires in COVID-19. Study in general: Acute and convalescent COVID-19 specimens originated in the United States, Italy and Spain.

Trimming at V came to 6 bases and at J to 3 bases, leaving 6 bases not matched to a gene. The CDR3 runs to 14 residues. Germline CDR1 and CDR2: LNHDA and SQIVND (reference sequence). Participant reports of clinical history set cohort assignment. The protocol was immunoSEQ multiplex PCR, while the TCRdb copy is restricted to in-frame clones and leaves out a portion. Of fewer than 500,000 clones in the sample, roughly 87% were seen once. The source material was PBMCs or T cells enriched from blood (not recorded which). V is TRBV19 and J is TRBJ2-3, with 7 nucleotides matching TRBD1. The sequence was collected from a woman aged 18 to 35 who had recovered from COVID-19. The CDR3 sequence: CASSLTGRTDTQYF. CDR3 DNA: TGTGCCAGTAGCCTGACAGGGCGGACAGATACGCAGTATTTT.